Listed below are T cell receptor beta chains from one sample, sequenced in a study of cytomegalovirus exposure and HLA in healthy donors. Clones were sequenced by immunoSEQ multiplex PCR, and TCRdb holds only the in-frame ones, with some missing. The table lists over 150,000 clones, approximately 81% of them singletons. The sequencing input was PBMCs. These receptors all come from a woman aged 25 to 45 in good health and CMV-seropositive. CDR3s include the opening cysteine and the closing phenylalanine or tryptophan. Each record gives: D gene, J gene, V gene, clone size, CDR3 protein, CDR3 DNA. The D gene is left open where the match is weak. The size of a clone is reported for some rows only, either as once, few or many, or as a class for expanded clones.

d_gene: TRBD2; j_gene: TRBJ2-7; v_gene: TRBV5-1; abundance: NA; CDR3aa: CASSLARGDPVLYEQYF; CDR3nt: TGCGCCAGCAGCTTGGCTCGGGGGGACCCGGTTTTGTACGAGCAGTACTTC
d_gene: TRBD2; j_gene: TRBJ2-3; v_gene: TRBV5-1; abundance: few; CDR3aa: CASTMTSGAYTDTQYF; CDR3nt: TGCGCCAGCACTATGACTAGCGGGGCCTACACAGATACGCAGTATTTT
d_gene: TRBD1; j_gene: TRBJ2-1; v_gene: TRBV5-1; abundance: NA; CDR3aa: CASSLGQGWDNEQFF; CDR3nt: TGCGCCAGCAGTCTCGGACAGGGTTGGGACAATGAGCAGTTCTTC
d_gene: TRBD2; j_gene: TRBJ2-1; v_gene: TRBV9; abundance: NA; CDR3aa: CASTPGSAGDNEQFF; CDR3nt: TGTGCCAGCACCCCGGGATCGGCGGGGGACAATGAGCAGTTCTTC
d_gene: NA; j_gene: TRBJ1-2; v_gene: TRBV2; abundance: NA; CDR3aa: CASGASGSGYTF; CDR3nt: TGTGCCAGCGGGGCCAGCGGGAGTGGCTACACCTTC
d_gene: NA; j_gene: TRBJ2-3; v_gene: TRBV11-2; abundance: NA; CDR3aa: CASSHSGTDTQYF; CDR3nt: TGTGCCAGCAGTCACTCAGGTACAGATACGCAGTATTTT
d_gene: TRBD2; j_gene: TRBJ2-1; v_gene: TRBV4-3; abundance: NA; CDR3aa: CASSQYHTGGLYNEQFF; CDR3nt: TGCGCCAGCAGCCAATATCATACGGGGGGGCTCTACAATGAGCAGTTCTTC
d_gene: NA; j_gene: TRBJ2-4; v_gene: TRBV27; abundance: NA; CDR3aa: CASSLSQGGLGNIQYF; CDR3nt: TGTGCCAGCAGTTTATCGCAGGGGGGCCTGGGAAACATTCAGTACTTC
d_gene: NA; j_gene: TRBJ2-7; v_gene: TRBV5-1; abundance: NA; CDR3aa: CASTVGGAFDEQYF; CDR3nt: TGCGCCAGCACCGTGGGGGGGGCTTTCGACGAGCAGTACTTC
d_gene: NA; j_gene: TRBJ2-1; v_gene: TRBV6-5; abundance: NA; CDR3aa: CASSYSIARSYNEQFF; CDR3nt: TGTGCCAGCAGTTACTCGATAGCAAGGTCCTACAATGAGCAGTTCTTC
d_gene: NA; j_gene: TRBJ2-7; v_gene: TRBV4-1; abundance: NA; CDR3aa: CASSQDRARGAYEQYF; CDR3nt: TGCGCCAGCAGCCAAGATCGGGCCAGGGGGGCCTACGAGCAGTACTTC
d_gene: TRBD1; j_gene: TRBJ1-5; v_gene: TRBV7-9; abundance: NA; CDR3aa: CASSLGGQGQPQHF; CDR3nt: TGTGCCAGCAGCTTAGGAGGACAGGGTCAGCCCCAGCATTTT
d_gene: TRBD1; j_gene: TRBJ1-2; v_gene: TRBV19; abundance: NA; CDR3aa: CASSIIPGGDYGYTF; CDR3nt: TGTGCCAGTAGTATCATTCCAGGGGGCGACTATGGCTACACCTTC
d_gene: TRBD2; j_gene: TRBJ2-1; v_gene: TRBV15; abundance: NA; CDR3aa: CATSRGLAFEQFF; CDR3nt: TGTGCCACCAGCAGAGGACTAGCGTTTGAGCAGTTCTTC
d_gene: TRBD1; j_gene: TRBJ1-2; v_gene: TRBV19; abundance: NA; CDR3aa: CASSIGLGTGGYGYTF; CDR3nt: TGTGCCAGTAGTATCGGACTAGGGACAGGAGGCTATGGCTACACCTTC
d_gene: TRBD1; j_gene: TRBJ2-1; v_gene: TRBV7-3; abundance: NA; CDR3aa: CASRPTGDHNEQFF; CDR3nt: TGTGCCAGCAGACCCACAGGGGACCACAATGAGCAGTTCTTC
d_gene: TRBD1; j_gene: TRBJ1-5; v_gene: TRBV6-5; abundance: few; CDR3aa: CASSTRQGDQPQHF; CDR3nt: TGTGCCAGCAGTACACGACAGGGGGATCAGCCCCAGCATTTT
d_gene: TRBD1; j_gene: TRBJ1-5; v_gene: TRBV19; abundance: NA; CDR3aa: CASSPRDRENQPQHF; CDR3nt: TGTGCCAGTAGCCCCCGGGACAGGGAGAATCAGCCCCAGCATTTT
d_gene: TRBD2; j_gene: TRBJ2-7; v_gene: TRBV6-5; abundance: NA; CDR3aa: CASSYRLAGRYEQYF; CDR3nt: TGTGCCAGCAGTTACAGACTAGCGGGGCGGTACGAGCAGTACTTC
d_gene: NA; j_gene: TRBJ2-7; v_gene: TRBV4-3; abundance: once; CDR3aa: CASSQDAGTSEQYF; CDR3nt: TGCGCCAGCAGCCAAGATGCCGGGACATCCGAGCAGTACTTC
d_gene: NA; j_gene: TRBJ1-1; v_gene: TRBV7-9; abundance: NA; CDR3aa: CSSSLEPEAFF; CDR3nt: TGTTCCAGCAGCTTAGAGCCTGAAGCTTTCTTT
d_gene: NA; j_gene: TRBJ1-1; v_gene: TRBV7-3; abundance: once; CDR3aa: CASSPQGMLTEAFF; CDR3nt: TGTGCCAGCAGCCCCCAGGGGATGCTCACTGAAGCTTTCTTT
d_gene: NA; j_gene: TRBJ1-3; v_gene: TRBV18; abundance: NA; CDR3aa: CASSLSERSSGNTIYF; CDR3nt: TGTGCCAGCTCACTCTCGGAGCGAAGCTCTGGAAACACCATATATTTT
d_gene: NA; j_gene: TRBJ2-2; v_gene: TRBV29-1; abundance: NA; CDR3aa: CSVSSPVGELFF; CDR3nt: TGCAGCGTTTCCTCGCCGGTCGGGGAGCTGTTTTTT
d_gene: NA; j_gene: TRBJ2-1; v_gene: TRBV5-1; abundance: NA; CDR3aa: CASSLEPGVRYNEQFF; CDR3nt: TGCGCCAGCAGCTTGGAACCGGGAGTTCGGTACAATGAGCAGTTCTTC
d_gene: TRBD2; j_gene: TRBJ2-2; v_gene: TRBV2; abundance: NA; CDR3aa: CASNPTSGEAGELFF; CDR3nt: TGTGCCAGCAATCCTACTAGCGGGGAGGCCGGGGAGCTGTTTTTT
d_gene: TRBD2; j_gene: TRBJ2-1; v_gene: TRBV5-4; abundance: NA; CDR3aa: CASSSLLAGGKGEQFF; CDR3nt: TGTGCCAGCAGCTCACTATTAGCGGGGGGTAAGGGTGAGCAGTTCTTC
d_gene: TRBD1; j_gene: TRBJ2-7; v_gene: TRBV2; abundance: few; CDR3aa: CASSPGTGRAYEQYF; CDR3nt: TGTGCCAGCAGCCCAGGGACAGGGAGGGCCTACGAGCAGTACTTC
d_gene: NA; j_gene: TRBJ2-1; v_gene: TRBV11-1; abundance: NA; CDR3aa: CASSLPTKYNEQFF; CDR3nt: TGTGCCAGCAGCTTACCTACGAAGTACAATGAGCAGTTCTTC
d_gene: TRBD1; j_gene: TRBJ1-5; v_gene: TRBV18; abundance: NA; CDR3aa: CASSPPGTGFGDQPQHF; CDR3nt: TGTGCCAGCTCACCCCCCGGGACAGGGTTCGGCGATCAGCCCCAGCATTTT
d_gene: NA; j_gene: TRBJ1-2; v_gene: TRBV7-2; abundance: NA; CDR3aa: CASSLAIPYGYTF; CDR3nt: TGTGCCAGCAGCTTGGCAATCCCATATGGCTACACCTTC
d_gene: NA; j_gene: TRBJ2-2; v_gene: TRBV21-1; abundance: NA; CDR3aa: CASSVPGLGVTGELFF; CDR3nt: TGTGCCAGCAGCGTCCCGGGACTAGGTGTCACCGGGGAGCTGTTTTTT
d_gene: TRBD2; j_gene: TRBJ2-7; v_gene: TRBV28; abundance: NA; CDR3aa: CASSLFRTSGGSSYEQYF; CDR3nt: TGTGCCAGCAGTTTATTCCGGACTAGCGGGGGCTCCTCCTACGAGCAGTACTTC
d_gene: NA; j_gene: TRBJ1-5; v_gene: TRBV5-1; abundance: NA; CDR3aa: CASRAGLGGGRPQHF; CDR3nt: TGCGCCAGCAGGGCTGGACTGGGGGGTGGTAGGCCCCAGCATTTT
d_gene: TRBD1; j_gene: TRBJ1-6; v_gene: TRBV18; abundance: NA; CDR3aa: CASSPRGVNSPLHF; CDR3nt: TGTGCCAGCTCACCCAGGGGGGTGAATTCACCCCTCCACTTT
d_gene: TRBD1; j_gene: TRBJ2-7; v_gene: TRBV11-2; abundance: few; CDR3aa: CASSSLVGQGPYEQYF; CDR3nt: TGTGCCAGCAGCTCCCTAGTTGGACAGGGCCCCTACGAGCAGTACTTC
d_gene: TRBD1; j_gene: TRBJ1-1; v_gene: TRBV18; abundance: NA; CDR3aa: CASSSPGQGARQKAFF; CDR3nt: TGTGCCAGCTCATCACCGGGGCAGGGGGCACGGCAAAAAGCTTTCTTT
d_gene: TRBD1; j_gene: TRBJ1-5; v_gene: TRBV6-5; abundance: NA; CDR3aa: CASSWGQGAGQPQHF; CDR3nt: TGTGCCAGCAGTTGGGGACAGGGGGCAGGACAGCCCCAGCATTTT
d_gene: NA; j_gene: TRBJ1-2; v_gene: TRBV30; abundance: NA; CDR3aa: CAWNRAGDGYTF; CDR3nt: TGTGCCTGGAATAGGGCGGGTGATGGCTACACCTTC
d_gene: TRBD1; j_gene: TRBJ2-1; v_gene: TRBV7-9; abundance: NA; CDR3aa: CASSLGTGANYNEQFF; CDR3nt: TGTGCCAGCAGCTTAGGGACAGGGGCTAACTACAATGAGCAGTTCTTC
d_gene: TRBD2; j_gene: TRBJ2-7; v_gene: TRBV11-3; abundance: NA; CDR3aa: CASSLEPGTNEQYF; CDR3nt: TGTGCCAGCAGCTTGGAGCCAGGGACTAACGAGCAGTACTTC
d_gene: NA; j_gene: TRBJ1-2; v_gene: TRBV2; abundance: NA; CDR3aa: CASIPAGGATYGYTF; CDR3nt: TGTGCCAGCATTCCGGCCGGGGGGGCGACCTATGGCTACACCTTC
d_gene: TRBD1; j_gene: TRBJ2-5; v_gene: TRBV7-6; abundance: once; CDR3aa: CASSLWTGAYQETQYF; CDR3nt: TGTGCCAGCAGCCTCTGGACAGGGGCGTACCAAGAGACCCAGTACTTC
d_gene: NA; j_gene: TRBJ2-2; v_gene: TRBV28; abundance: NA; CDR3aa: CASSPGRTNTGELFF; CDR3nt: TGTGCCAGCAGCCCAGGACGGACTAACACCGGGGAGCTGTTTTTT
d_gene: TRBD1; j_gene: TRBJ1-5; v_gene: TRBV7-9; abundance: NA; CDR3aa: CASSLETGRQPQHF; CDR3nt: TGTGCCAGCAGCTTAGAGACAGGGCGACAGCCCCAGCATTTT
d_gene: TRBD2; j_gene: TRBJ2-5; v_gene: TRBV7-3; abundance: NA; CDR3aa: CASSSPLRGVGETQYF; CDR3nt: TGTGCCAGCAGCTCCCCGCTTCGGGGGGTGGGGGAGACCCAGTACTTC
d_gene: TRBD2; j_gene: TRBJ2-1; v_gene: TRBV9; abundance: once; CDR3aa: CASSAGGGNPSSYNEQFF; CDR3nt: TGTGCCAGCAGCGCCGGGGGGGGGAATCCTAGCTCCTACAATGAGCAGTTCTTC
d_gene: NA; j_gene: TRBJ2-7; v_gene: TRBV7-9; abundance: NA; CDR3aa: CASSHRQNRYEQYF; CDR3nt: TGTGCCAGCAGCCACAGACAGAACCGCTACGAGCAGTACTTC
d_gene: NA; j_gene: TRBJ2-3; v_gene: TRBV7-2; abundance: once; CDR3aa: CASSLASGTDTQYF; CDR3nt: TGTGCCAGCAGCTTAGCGTCGGGAACAGATACGCAGTATTTT
d_gene: TRBD2; j_gene: TRBJ2-1; v_gene: TRBV19; abundance: NA; CDR3aa: CASSTERGPGSSEQFF; CDR3nt: TGTGCCAGTAGTACTGAGCGGGGGCCTGGTAGTAGTGAGCAGTTCTTC
d_gene: NA; j_gene: TRBJ1-2; v_gene: TRBV30; abundance: NA; CDR3aa: CAWSVLGRTNYGYTF; CDR3nt: TGTGCCTGGAGTGTACTAGGCAGAACTAACTATGGCTACACCTTC
d_gene: NA; j_gene: TRBJ1-1; v_gene: TRBV2; abundance: few; CDR3aa: CASSGFREAFF; CDR3nt: TGTGCCAGCAGTGGTTTCAGAGAAGCTTTCTTT
d_gene: TRBD1; j_gene: TRBJ2-7; v_gene: TRBV6-1; abundance: NA; CDR3aa: CASRQTGTYLQYF; CDR3nt: TGTGCCAGCAGGCAGACAGGGACCTATCTGCAGTACTTC
d_gene: TRBD2; j_gene: TRBJ2-3; v_gene: TRBV9; abundance: once; CDR3aa: CASSFTSGPTDTQYF; CDR3nt: TGTGCCAGCAGCTTTACTAGCGGTCCCACAGATACGCAGTATTTT
d_gene: NA; j_gene: TRBJ1-4; v_gene: TRBV5-1; abundance: NA; CDR3aa: CASSSLATNEKLFF; CDR3nt: TGCGCCAGCAGCTCACTTGCAACTAATGAAAAACTGTTTTTT
d_gene: NA; j_gene: TRBJ1-6; v_gene: TRBV5-6; abundance: NA; CDR3aa: CASSLGANSPLHF; CDR3nt: TGTGCCAGCAGCTTGGGCGCAAATTCACCCCTCCACTTT
d_gene: NA; j_gene: TRBJ1-4; v_gene: TRBV10-3; abundance: few; CDR3aa: CAISPTTNEKLFF; CDR3nt: TGTGCCATCAGTCCTACAACTAATGAAAAACTGTTTTTT
d_gene: NA; j_gene: TRBJ2-5; v_gene: TRBV5-1; abundance: NA; CDR3aa: CASSLVGAPGETQYF; CDR3nt: TGCGCCAGCAGTTTGGTTGGGGCGCCAGGAGAGACCCAGTACTTC
d_gene: TRBD2; j_gene: TRBJ2-5; v_gene: TRBV4-2; abundance: NA; CDR3aa: CASSQEGGVGIAGALETQYF; CDR3nt: TGTGCCAGCAGCCAAGAGGGTGGGGTTGGGATAGCGGGGGCCCTAGAGACCCAGTACTTC
d_gene: NA; j_gene: TRBJ2-1; v_gene: TRBV29-1; abundance: NA; CDR3aa: CSVVTGWGPSSYNEQFF; CDR3nt: TGCAGCGTTGTGACAGGTTGGGGCCCAAGCTCCTACAATGAGCAGTTCTTC